These T cell receptor beta chains were read from a single sample in a study of T cell repertoires in ileal Crohn's disease. Some clones are missing from TCRdb's copy, which holds only in-frame ones; the method was immunoSEQ multiplex PCR. The sample records 13,000 to 15,000 clones, about three quarters being singletons. The sample was ileal tissue. The origin of the receptors is an adult with Crohn's disease. CDR3s include the opening cysteine and the closing phenylalanine or tryptophan. The D gene is left open where the match is weak. Some rows have no size entry. The others give once, few or many, or a class for an expanded clone.

>TRBV19|NA|NA|TRBJ1-5
CASRPSPVSGISNQPQHF
TGTGCCAGTAGGCCGTCACCGGTCTCAGGGATTAGCAATCAGCCCCAGCATTTT
>TRBV19|NA|few|TRBJ2-7
CASSPTPRQNVEQYF
TGTGCCAGTTCCCCCACCCCCCGACAGAATGTCGAGCAGTACTTC
>TRBV6-1|TRBD1|NA|TRBJ1-5
CASSEPRTGDFLSNQPQHF
TGTGCCAGCAGTGAACCCCGTACAGGGGATTTCTTGAGCAATCAGCCCCAGCATTTT
>TRBV28|NA|NA|TRBJ2-1
CASSLWSSRLNEQFF
TGTGCCAGCAGTCTCTGGAGTAGCCGTTTGAATGAGCAGTTCTTC
>TRBV7-2|TRBD1|NA|TRBJ1-2
CASSLVGTGGRGYTF
TGTGCCAGCAGCTTAGTTGGGACAGGGGGTCGAGGCTACACCTTC
>TRBV11-3|NA|once|TRBJ1-1
CASSPPIGNNRDLDTEAFF
TGTGCCAGCAGCCCACCGATCGGGAATAACAGGGATTTGGACACTGAAGCTTTCTTT
>TRBV25-1|NA|few|TRBJ2-3
CASSELTSRADTQYF
TGTGCCAGCAGTGAATTAACTAGCAGGGCAGATACGCAGTATTTT
>TRBV15|NA|few|TRBJ2-5
CATSRAGGETQYF
TGTGCCACCAGCAGAGCCGGAGGGGAGACCCAGTACTTC
>TRBV4-3|NA|NA|TRBJ1-6
CASSQVKGDYNSPLHF
TGCGCCAGCAGCCAGGTTAAGGGGGACTATAATTCACCCCTCCACTTT
>TRBV6-4|NA|few|TRBJ2-7
CASSLDTLPDEQYF
TGTGCCAGCAGCTTAGACACTCTCCCGGACGAGCAGTACTTC
>TRBV21-1|NA|NA|TRBJ1-1
CASSRDRDTEAFF
TGTGCCAGCAGCCGGGACAGGGACACTGAAGCTTTCTTT
>TRBV2|TRBD1|NA|TRBJ1-6
CASRRTGPNNSPLHF
TGTGCCAGCAGACGGACAGGGCCAAATAATTCACCCCTCCACTTT